This T cell receptor beta chain was obtained from a study of T cell changes during pregnancy in multiple sclerosis. Only in-frame clones appear in the TCRdb table, and some are missing; sequencing was by immunoSEQ multiplex PCR. The repertoire consists of some 48,000 clones, with about nine tenths occurring once and the leading ten covering 0.55% to 0.65%. This CDR3 has 18 amino acids. The J segment lost 8 bases and the V segment lost 2 bases, leaving 10 bases of the junction unmatched. Germline CDR1 WSHSY, CDR2 SAAADI. The TCR originated in a female donor in good health, enrolled as a control in a pregnancy study. Specimen: CD4+ T cells from peripheral blood mononuclear cells, collected after pregnancy. The genes are TRBV10-2 and TRBJ2-1; TRBD2 aligns across 15 bases. This chain's CDR3 is CASSENIGTSGRSDEQFF. The DNA for the CDR3 is TGCGCCAGCAGTGAGAACATCGGGACTAGCGGGAGGAGTGATGAGCAGTTCTTC.